These 19 T cell receptor beta chains were all obtained from the same sample, sequenced in a study of T cell responses to AZD1222 COVID-19 vaccine. Using immunoSEQ multiplex PCR, the repertoire was profiled, and TCRdb retains in-frame clones only, with some absent. The table shows about 140,000 clones, with roughly nine tenths occurring only once. Source: peripheral blood, taken 28 days after the second dose of the MenACWY control vaccine. These TCRs come from an adult who received the MenACWY meningococcal vaccine as a control.

The chain uses TRBV18 and TRBJ1-5; 8 positions agree with TRBD1. CDR1 and CDR2 from the germline V gene are KGHSH and LQKENI. CDR3 length: 14 amino acids. The V gene end was trimmed by 3 bases and the J gene end by 4 bases; junction bases not matched to a gene: 2. The DNA of the CDR3 is TGTGCCAGCTCACCGCAGGGGGCGAATCAGCCCCAGCATTTT. Its protein is CASSPQGANQPQHF.

The chain is built from TRBV6-2 or TRBV6-3 and TRBJ1-1; D remains unclear. This CDR3 spans 13 amino acids. In germline, CDR1 is MNHEY, CDR2 SVGEGT. V shed 2 bases and J shed 1 base, with 5 bases lying between them. CDR3 DNA: TGTGCCAGCAGTTACGCCAGGAACACTGAAGCTTTCTTT. Its protein is CASSYARNTEAFF.

This chain uses TRBV19 with TRBJ2-1; 8 bases are a match to TRBD1. Germline V CDR1 and CDR2: LNHDA, SQIVND (reference sequence). The CDR3 is made up of 15 amino acids. The V segment lost 1 base and the J segment 10 bases; nucleotides outside the gene matches: 9. CDR3 DNA sequence: TGTGCCAGTAGTATAGCCGGACAGGGCCAATACGAGCAGTTCTTC. Translation gives CASSIAGQGQYEQFF.

In DNA, the CDR3 is TGTGCCAGCTCACTTTCCCCATCACTAGCCGGAATGGTCAATGAGCAGTTCTTC. Translated, it gives CASSLSPSLAGMVNEQFF. The genes are TRBV18 and TRBJ2-1; D perhaps matches TRBD2 (6 bases). The germline gives CDR1 KGHSH, CDR2 LQKENI. The V end lost 4 bases, the J end lost 6 bases, and 25 bases lay between the germline ends. This CDR3 region has 18 residues.

J is TRBJ2-7 and V is TRBV10-1; 9 nucleotides agree with TRBD1. V gave up 6 bases and J gave up 4 bases; unmatched junction bases: 10. The CDR3 has 15 amino acids. Germline CDR1 reads WNHNN; CDR2 reads SYGVQD (reference sequence). Here the CDR3 DNA reads TGCGCCAGCAGCTCCGGGACAGGGTCGAATTACGAGCAGTACTTC. This gives the protein CASSSGTGSNYEQYF.

The rearrangement links TRBV6-5 to TRBJ2-3, with D perhaps being TRBD1 or TRBD2 (6 bases each). The length of the CDR3 is 15 residues. The V end lost 0 bases, the J end lost 4 bases, and 11 bases lay between the germline ends. From germline, CDR1 is MNHEY and CDR2 SVGAGI. The CDR3 sequence is CASSYSYREADTQYF. CDR3 DNA: TGTGCCAGCAGTTACTCGTACAGGGAGGCAGATACGCAGTATTTT.

The J gene is TRBJ2-7, the V gene TRBV5-1; TRBD2 might be the D (5 bases). This CDR3 has 13 amino acids. V shed 5 bases and J shed 7 bases, with 16 bases lying between them. Germline lookup yields CDR1 SGHRS and CDR2 YFSETQ. The CDR3 region has the DNA TGCGCCAGCAGAGTCGGGGAGCCGTATGAGCAGTACTTC. Protein product: CASRVGEPYEQYF.

The rearrangement uses TRBV15 and TRBJ2-1; D is possibly TRBD2 (5 bases). This CDR3 contains 15 residues. Per the germline V gene, CDR1 is LNHNV and CDR2 is YYDKDF (reference sequence). The V end lost 0 bases, the J end lost 5 bases, and 11 bases lay between the germline ends. DNA of the CDR3: TGTGCCACCAGCAGAGATTGGAGCGGCAACAATGAGCAGTTCTTC. Amino acids: CATSRDWSGNNEQFF.

The rearrangement uses TRBV4-3 and TRBJ1-2; TRBD1 might be the D (5 bases). The CDR3 runs to 15 residues. Germline assignment: CDR1 LGHNA and CDR2 YSLEER. Trimming pared 0 bases from V and 0 bases from J, leaving 8 bases between. The DNA for the CDR3 is TGCGCCAGCAGCCAAGATACAGGAGCTAACTATGGCTACACCTTC. It specifies CASSQDTGANYGYTF.

The V and J genes are TRBV28 and TRBJ2-7; 7 bases map to TRBD1. V lost 3 bases and J lost 3; bases outside the gene matches: 8. Germline V gene sequence: CDR1 MDHEN, CDR2 SYDVKM. The CDR3 consists of 15 residues. The CDR3 reads CASSLGTNRGYEQYF. CDR3 bases: TGTGCCAGCAGTTTGGGGACCAACAGGGGCTACGAGCAGTACTTC.

V and J are TRBV11-2 and TRBJ2-7, with TRBD2 as a possible D gene (6 bases). CDR3 size: 12 residues. V was pared by 5 bases and J by 4 bases, with 9 bases between. CDR1 SGHAT and CDR2 FQNNGV come from the germline V gene. The CDR3 loop reads CASSQGLYEQYF. The CDR3, as DNA: TGTGCCAGCAGCCAGGGACTTTACGAGCAGTACTTC.

The chain uses TRBV7-9 and TRBJ1-6, with D possibly matching TRBD1 (5 bases). CDR1 and CDR2 from the germline V gene are SEHNR and FQNEAQ (reference sequence). The CDR3 length is 12 residues. Trimming pared 5 bases from V and 10 bases from J, leaving 9 bases between. CDR3 nucleotide sequence: TGTGCCAGCAGCGAGAGGGGCTCACCCCTCCACTTT. It translates to CASSERGSPLHF.

The chain couples TRBV3-1 (or the pseudogene TRBV3-2) to TRBJ1-1; 9 bases line up with TRBD1. The CDR3 length is 17 residues. Germline CDR1 is LGHDT and CDR2 is YNNKEL (reference sequence). J gave up 0 bases and V 2 bases, and 7 bases lay outside the gene matches. The CDR3 DNA sequence: TGTGCCAGCAGCCAACCCGGGACAGGGACTATGAACACTGAAGCTTTCTTT. Its translation: CASSQPGTGTMNTEAFF.

The chain carries TRBV11-2 and TRBJ2-1; TRBD1 matches 9 bases. CDR3 length equals 17 residues. With 4 bases clipped from V and 8 bases from J, the junction kept 15 bases outside the gene matches. CDR1 is SGHAT, CDR2 FQNNGV, per germline. The CDR3 sequence: CASSWTVRDRVRHEQFF. The CDR3 DNA sequence: TGTGCCAGCAGCTGGACGGTCCGGGACAGGGTACGCCATGAGCAGTTCTTC.

The chain recombines TRBV9 with TRBJ2-7, with no clear D. Deletions cut 0 bases from V and 7 bases from J, with 5 bases between. The CDR3 consists of 11 residues. Germline CDR1 and CDR2: SGDLS and YYNGEE. The chain's CDR3 is CASSVDGEQYF. CDR3 coding DNA: TGTGCCAGCAGCGTAGATGGGGAGCAGTACTTC.

J is TRBJ2-7 and V is TRBV4-3; D not certain. This CDR3 spans 13 amino acids. V lost 1 base and J lost 3, with 7 bases in between. CDR1 and CDR2 from the germline V gene are LGHNA and YSLEER. CDR3 DNA: TGCGCCAGCAGCCAAGGGAGCAGCTACGAGCAGTACTTC. Protein: CASSQGSSYEQYF.

The V and J genes are TRBV6-4 and TRBJ1-2; D ambiguous. V lost 6 bases and J lost 7, with 18 bases in between. Germline CDR1 is MRHNA and CDR2 is SNTAGT. The CDR3 contains 14 residues. The chain's CDR3 is CASRHIPSLGGYTF. For the CDR3, the DNA is TGTGCCAGCAGACACATCCCATCCCTGGGTGGCTACACCTTC.

The V gene is TRBV20-1, the J gene TRBJ2-1; the match to TRBD2 covers 7 bases. Germline V CDR1 and CDR2: DFQATT, SNEGSKA (reference sequence). V dropped 3 bases and J dropped 0; count of bases not matched to a gene: 5. The CDR3 spans 15 residues. The CDR3 bases are TGCAGTGCTAGTATCCTAGCGGACTCCTACAATGAGCAGTTCTTC. Translation gives CSASILADSYNEQFF.

This chain connects TRBV24-1 to TRBJ2-1; D remains unclear. The CDR3 has 13 residues. Trimming stripped 1 base from V and 10 bases from J, with 10 bases between. Germline-derived CDR1 and CDR2 are KGHDR and SFDVKD. The CDR3 DNA reads as TGTGCCACCAGTGATTTTGGGCAGCACGAGCAGTTCTTC. Residues: CATSDFGQHEQFF.